This is a list of T cell receptor beta chains from one sample in a study of T cell responses to AZD1222 COVID-19 vaccine. Assay: immunoSEQ multiplex PCR; the TCRdb copy retains only in-frame clones and omits some. The data contain more than 150,000 clones, 75% to 90% of them singletons. The sample consisted of peripheral blood, taken on day 0 of AZD1222 vaccination. Every receptor here comes from an adult in good health. The CDR3 runs from the conserved cysteine through the conserved F or W. The order of the fields is V gene, J gene, D gene, clone size, CDR3 DNA, CDR3 protein. The D gene is left open where the match is weak. A row's size may be missing; if present it is once, few, many or a size class.

v_call: TRBV4-1
j_call: TRBJ2-1
d_call: TRBD2
clone_size: -
cdr3_nt: TGCGCCAGCAGCCAAGGGACTAGCGGGGGGGCCGGGTCCTACAATGAGCAGTTCTTC
cdr3_aa: CASSQGTSGGAGSYNEQFF

v_call: TRBV28
j_call: TRBJ1-4
d_call: TRBD1
clone_size: -
cdr3_nt: TGTGCCAGCAGTGCCAGACAGGGGCTTAATGAAAAACTGTTTTTT
cdr3_aa: CASSARQGLNEKLFF

v_call: TRBV5-4
j_call: TRBJ1-4
d_call: -
clone_size: -
cdr3_nt: TGTGCCAGCAGCTTGGGCCTTAATGAAAAACTGTTTTTT
cdr3_aa: CASSLGLNEKLFF

v_call: TRBV6-5
j_call: TRBJ1-1
d_call: TRBD1
clone_size: few
cdr3_nt: TGTGCCAGCGGGAGACAGGGGTACACTGAAGCTTTCTTT
cdr3_aa: CASGRQGYTEAFF

v_call: TRBV24-1
j_call: TRBJ2-3
d_call: -
clone_size: once
cdr3_nt: TGTGCCACCAGGGATAGCGTGGTGGATACGCAGTATTTT
cdr3_aa: CATRDSVVDTQYF

v_call: TRBV29-1
j_call: TRBJ2-7
d_call: -
clone_size: -
cdr3_nt: TGCAGCGTTGAAGGGCAGACCTACGAGCAGTACTTC
cdr3_aa: CSVEGQTYEQYF

v_call: TRBV10-3
j_call: TRBJ1-3
d_call: -
clone_size: -
cdr3_nt: TGTGCCATCAGGGGGGGAGCTGGAAACACCATATATTTT
cdr3_aa: CAIRGGAGNTIYF

v_call: TRBV25-1
j_call: TRBJ2-2
d_call: TRBD2
clone_size: -
cdr3_nt: TGTGCCAGCAGTGCGGGACTAGCGGGTCCCGGGGAGCTGTTTTTT
cdr3_aa: CASSAGLAGPGELFF

v_call: TRBV3-1/TRBV3-2
j_call: TRBJ1-1
d_call: -
clone_size: few
cdr3_nt: TGTGCCAGCAGCCAAGCGCGGGACGGACAAAGCGCTTTCTTT
cdr3_aa: CASSQARDGQSAFF

v_call: TRBV4-3
j_call: TRBJ2-1
d_call: -
clone_size: -
cdr3_nt: TGCGCCAGCAGCCAGAGACTCACAAGCTCCTACAATGAGCAGTTCTTC
cdr3_aa: CASSQRLTSSYNEQFF

v_call: TRBV28
j_call: TRBJ2-3
d_call: TRBD2
clone_size: -
cdr3_nt: TGTGCCAGCAGTACGGGGGGGCCGGTAGATACGCAGTATTTT
cdr3_aa: CASSTGGPVDTQYF

v_call: TRBV21-1
j_call: TRBJ1-3
d_call: -
clone_size: -
cdr3_nt: TGTGCCAGCCCCATGAAGTACTCCCAGCAAATTGGAAACACCATATATTTT
cdr3_aa: CASPMKYSQQIGNTIYF

v_call: TRBV30
j_call: TRBJ2-1
d_call: -
clone_size: -
cdr3_nt: TGTGCCTGGAGTGTATTCGATTGGAGCAATGAGCAGTTCTTC
cdr3_aa: CAWSVFDWSNEQFF

v_call: TRBV7-2
j_call: TRBJ2-3
d_call: -
clone_size: -
cdr3_nt: TGTGCCAGCAGCTCCGCCTGGGATACGCAGTATTTT
cdr3_aa: CASSSAWDTQYF

v_call: TRBV19
j_call: TRBJ1-5
d_call: -
clone_size: many
cdr3_nt: TGTGCCAGTAGTCTTGAAGACTTCCTTAGCAATCAGCCCCAGCATTTT
cdr3_aa: CASSLEDFLSNQPQHF

v_call: TRBV18
j_call: TRBJ1-2
d_call: -
clone_size: -
cdr3_nt: TGTGCCAGCTCTTTCAGGATACAGGACTATGGCTACACCTTC
cdr3_aa: CASSFRIQDYGYTF

v_call: TRBV28
j_call: TRBJ1-2
d_call: -
clone_size: -
cdr3_nt: TGTGCCAGCAGTTCGCTGGGGGAAGGGGGCTATGGCTACACCTTC
cdr3_aa: CASSSLGEGGYGYTF

v_call: TRBV5-5
j_call: TRBJ2-7
d_call: -
clone_size: -
cdr3_nt: TGTGCCAGCAGCTTGGTGGGAAGGGGAACCGGGGGCGAGCAGTACTTC
cdr3_aa: CASSLVGRGTGGEQYF

v_call: TRBV6-6
j_call: TRBJ2-7
d_call: -
clone_size: -
cdr3_nt: TGTGCCAGCAGTTACTCGGGCAGGTCTAGCTCCTACGAGCAGTACTTC
cdr3_aa: CASSYSGRSSSYEQYF

v_call: TRBV29-1
j_call: TRBJ2-7
d_call: TRBD2
clone_size: once
cdr3_nt: TGCAGCGTTGAGATCGCAGCGGGGCCAAACTACGAGCAGTACTTC
cdr3_aa: CSVEIAAGPNYEQYF

v_call: TRBV5-1
j_call: TRBJ2-4
d_call: -
clone_size: -
cdr3_nt: TGCGCCAGCAGCAGGGACCCTGGGGACATTCAGTACTTC
cdr3_aa: CASSRDPGDIQYF

v_call: TRBV5-4
j_call: TRBJ2-7
d_call: -
clone_size: -
cdr3_nt: TGTGCCAGCAGCTTGGGAGGGGGACGCTACGAGCAGTACTTC
cdr3_aa: CASSLGGGRYEQYF

v_call: TRBV18
j_call: TRBJ1-1
d_call: TRBD1
clone_size: -
cdr3_nt: TGTGCCAGCTCACCACGGGAGACAGGGGGTAACACTGAAGCTTTCTTT
cdr3_aa: CASSPRETGGNTEAFF